This T cell receptor beta chain stems from a study of blood T cell repertoires in COVID-19 (dated by TCRdb to 2019 to 2021). Some background on the complete study: Collaborator samples came from the United States, Italy and Spain and covered acute and convalescent phases of COVID-19. The repertoires were released in a freely available public database intended as a resource for research on the immune response to SARS-CoV-2. The prospective study material was composed of cDNA or gDNA derived from T cells, B-cell-depleted T cells, or PBMCs. The samples were drawn from the first 160 participants of the ongoing ImmuneRACE study and from roughly 1,300 subjects provided by 6 global collaborators. HLA class I and class II types, where available, came from metadata supplied by the sample provider rather than from assay-based typing. The dataset comprised deeply sampled blood TCRbeta repertoires from subjects exposed to, actively infected with, or recovered from COVID-19. Nearly every sample came with metadata listing a de-identified subject ID, COVID-19 status, age in years and sex. The study at large found these results: The quantity of clinical and demographic metadata differed by source and by participant and was supplied without curation.

One collaborating source in Seattle enrolled patients during active infection and followed them longitudinally through the course of disease. Each collaborating institution followed its own protocols to collect whole blood in K2EDTA tubes. For TCRbeta analysis, collaborators shipped samples in one of three forms: frozen whole blood, isolated PBMCs, or DNA extracted from either of those sample types. The immunoSEQ Assay, a bias-controlled multiplex PCR, was used to amplify TCRbeta CDR3 regions from genomic DNA. The source study handled its data this way. The number of nucleated cells in each sample was estimated by amplification of reference gene primers within the assay. To quantify the absolute abundance of each unique TCRbeta CDR3 rearrangement, sequence reads were collapsed and filtered. For each sample, productive Simpson clonality was calculated by taking the square root of Simpson's diversity index across productive rearrangements. TCRdb re-hosts the immuneACCESS table, in-frame sequences only. Its copies lack some clones; in the studies checked, an unresolved V gene accounts for under half of them, and the cause for the rest is not known. D and trimming were read from the DNA, whereas the V and J calls and clone size are those reported in that table. The sample has under 55,000 clones on record, 80% to 90% of them singletons. The ten largest clones take up 2% to 2.5% of the sample.

As to this clone: The antigen this receptor binds is unknown. The record has no base qualities; no much larger clone is one base away.

The V and J ends are trimmed by 1 base and 0 bases, leaving 10 bases between them. The germline V gene (reference sequence) provides CDR1 LGHDT and CDR2 YNNKEL. The CDR3, from cysteine to phenylalanine, totals 16 residues. This entry keeps only the CDR3 DNA: 48 bases, framed from base 1. The V and J genes are TRBV3-1 (or the pseudogene TRBV3-2) and TRBJ2-4; there is no confident call for the D gene. This clonotype was sampled from a woman of 80 years or more with COVID-19, enrolled during active disease. The sample taken for sequencing was peripheral blood. The CDR3 loop reads CASSQGGGLAKNIQYF. The sequence in DNA is TGTGCCAGCAGCCAAGGCGGTGGTCTAGCCAAAAACATTCAGTACTTC.